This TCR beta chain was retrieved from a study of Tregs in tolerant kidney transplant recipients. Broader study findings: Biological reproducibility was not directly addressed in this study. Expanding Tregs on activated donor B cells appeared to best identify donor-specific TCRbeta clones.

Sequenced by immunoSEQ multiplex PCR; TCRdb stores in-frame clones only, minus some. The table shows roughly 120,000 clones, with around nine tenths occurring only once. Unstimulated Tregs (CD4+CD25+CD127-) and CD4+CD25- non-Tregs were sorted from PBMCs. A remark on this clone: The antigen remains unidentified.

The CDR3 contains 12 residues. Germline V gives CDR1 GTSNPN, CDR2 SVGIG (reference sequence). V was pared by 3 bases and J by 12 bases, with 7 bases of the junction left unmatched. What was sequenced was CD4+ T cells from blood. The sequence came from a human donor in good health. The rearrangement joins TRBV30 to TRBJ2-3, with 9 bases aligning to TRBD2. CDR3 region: CAWSLLAGPQYF. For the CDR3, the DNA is TGTGCCTGGAGCCTACTAGCGGGCCCTCAGTATTTT.